This TCR beta chain was found in a study of blood T cells in healthy people across ages. Overall study findings and caveats: With age, beta diversity per million T cells declined roughly linearly, significantly by approximately 41.

Primers used in a second PCR of about 6 to 11 cycles were a sample-barcoded 5' primer and a J-beta primer mix. Every cDNA molecule carried a tag from a template-switch adaptor bearing 12 random nucleotides. TCRdb passed the 5' RACE reads through MiXCR, listing each CDR3 protein once. The data contain about 680,000 distinct CDR3 sequences, 49% of them singletons. Worth noting for this clonotype: What it recognizes is unknown.

Germline V CDR1 and CDR2: DFQATT, SNEGSKA (reference sequence). The CDR3 spans 15 residues. Unmatched junction bases numbered 9, after V lost 4 bases and J lost 8 bases. The study recruited healthy Caucasian donors from Russia who were aged about 6 to 90. The sample consisted of blood. V is TRBV20-1 and J is TRBJ1-6; 9 bases fit TRBD1. The TCR was taken from a woman aged 55 to 70 in good health. The CDR3 region is CSAKGGTGSYSPLHF. The CDR3 nucleotides are TGCAGTGCTAAGGGAGGGACAGGGTCATATTCACCCCTCCACTTT.